These T cell receptor beta chains were read from a single sample in a study of blood T cell repertoires in COVID-19. Sequencing was performed with immunoSEQ multiplex PCR; in TCRdb, only in-frame clones are kept and a portion is missing. The sample records about 68,000 clones, roughly 85% being singletons. Sequencing was done on a sample of peripheral blood. These TCRs come from a woman aged 55-69 years with acute or convalescent COVID-19. CDR3s include the opening cysteine and the closing phenylalanine or tryptophan. The D gene is left open where the match is weak. Expanded clones are given a class, and other clones once, few, many or no size at all.

TRBD1,.,TRBV5-1,TRBJ1-2,TGCGCCAGCAGCTTGGCTGGGGGACCAGGGGGCTATGGCTACACCTTC,CASSLAGGPGGYGYTF
TRBD2,.,TRBV30,TRBJ2-7,TGTGCCTGGAATAGCGGGGTAACCTACGAGCAGTACTTC,CAWNSGVTYEQYF
TRBD1,.,TRBV10-3,TRBJ1-6,TGTGCCATCAGTGAAATAGGGGGCGCTGGGTCACCCCTCCACTTT,CAISEIGGAGSPLHF
TRBD1,.,TRBV28,TRBJ1-2,TGTGCCAGCAGTCCGACAGGGGCCTATGGCTACACCTTC,CASSPTGAYGYTF
TRBD2,.,TRBV6-5,TRBJ2-7,TGTGCCAGCGGAGTGGGAGCGGGGGGAACAGAGCAGTACTTC,CASGVGAGGTEQYF
.,.,TRBV19,TRBJ1-2,TGTGCCAGCAAGGAAGGGGCCTATGGCTACACCTTC,CASKEGAYGYTF
TRBD1,.,TRBV3-1/TRBV3-2,TRBJ1-1,TGTGCCAGCAGCCAAGTGGGACAGCTGAACACTGAAGCTTTCTTT,CASSQVGQLNTEAFF
.,.,TRBV29-1,TRBJ2-1,TGCAGCGTCGAGTCCTTACGAGGGAATGAGCAGTTCTTC,CSVESLRGNEQFF
TRBD1,.,TRBV6-1,TRBJ1-2,TGTGCCAGCAGTGCCCACGGGACAGGGGGAATGGCGATGGGTGGCTACACCTTC,CASSAHGTGGMAMGGYTF
.,.,TRBV3-1/TRBV3-2,TRBJ1-3,TGTGCCAGCAGCCAAGCCGTAAACACCATATATTTT,CASSQAVNTIYF
.,once,TRBV21-1,TRBJ1-4,TGTGCCAGCAGCCAGACAGGGTCGGTTACTAATGAAAAACTGTTTTTT,CASSQTGSVTNEKLFF
.,once,TRBV28,TRBJ1-1,TGTGCCAGCAGTTCCCCCGCGGGGGGGAGGGGAGCTGAAGCTTTCTTT,CASSSPAGGRGAEAFF
TRBD2,.,TRBV6-5,TRBJ2-2,TGTGCCAGCAGTAACCGGGGGGGTAACACCGGGGAGCTGTTTTTT,CASSNRGGNTGELFF
TRBD1,.,TRBV28,TRBJ1-1,TGTGCCAGCATCCCGGGACAGATGAACACTGAAGCTTTCTTT,CASIPGQMNTEAFF
.,few,TRBV11-2,TRBJ2-2,TGTGCCAGCAGCCCCCCCGGGAACACCGGGGAGCTGTTTTTT,CASSPPGNTGELFF
TRBD2,.,TRBV30,TRBJ2-5,TGTGCCTGGAGTGAGCTAGCGGGGGGCCAAGAGACCCAGTACTTC,CAWSELAGGQETQYF
.,.,TRBV30,TRBJ1-5,TGTGCCTGGAGCGTAATGCAGGGGCCCAATCAGCCCCAGCATTTT,CAWSVMQGPNQPQHF
.,.,TRBV11-2,TRBJ2-7,TGTGCCAGCAGCTTTGACAGAATCTACGAGCAGTACTTC,CASSFDRIYEQYF
.,.,TRBV5-1,TRBJ2-2,TGCGCCAGCAGCTCGAAGACAGGGAACACCGGGGAGCTGTTTTTT,CASSSKTGNTGELFF
.,.,TRBV30,TRBJ1-6,TGTGCCTGGAGTGGTCAGGAAAATTCACCCCTCCACTTT,CAWSGQENSPLHF
.,.,TRBV10-3,TRBJ1-5,TGTGCCATCAGTGCATCGGGACTGAATGTTGGGACGCCCCAGCATTTT,CAISASGLNVGTPQHF
.,.,TRBV5-1,TRBJ2-2,TGCGCCAGCAGAGGACAAGCGAACACCGGGGAGCTGTTTTTT,CASRGQANTGELFF
TRBD1,.,TRBV6-1,TRBJ1-5,TGTGCCAGCAGTGGAAAGACAGGGGGCGGTGGTCAGCCCCAGCATTTT,CASSGKTGGGGQPQHF
.,.,TRBV5-4,TRBJ2-3,TGTGCCAGCAGCCACCGAGGGGGACCAGATACGCAGTATTTT,CASSHRGGPDTQYF
.,.,TRBV6-5,TRBJ2-1,TGTGCCAGCAGGGGGAGCTCCTACAATGAGCAGTTCTTC,CASRGSSYNEQFF
.,.,TRBV18,TRBJ1-6,TGTGCCAGCTCACCACCGACAGGAGATAATTCACCCCTCCACTTT,CASSPPTGDNSPLHF
.,.,TRBV30,TRBJ2-6,TGTGCCTGGAGTGGAGGCGGTGGGGCCAACGTCCTGACTTTC,CAWSGGGGANVLTF
.,few,TRBV5-4,TRBJ1-1,TGTGCCAGCAGCTTGGAAGGGGCAGCGAGAGAAGCTTTCTTT,CASSLEGAAREAFF
.,.,TRBV19,TRBJ1-5,TGTGCCACAGACAGAGGGGGATATAGCAATCAGCCCCAGCATTTT,CATDRGGYSNQPQHF
.,.,TRBV28,TRBJ1-6,TGTGCCAGTTGCACGGTATCTTATAATTCACCCCTCCACTTT,CASCTVSYNSPLHF
TRBD1,.,TRBV2,TRBJ2-5,TGTGCCAGCAGGCAGGACAGGGGGTATGAGACCCAGTACTTC,CASRQDRGYETQYF
.,.,TRBV9,TRBJ1-2,TGTGCCAGCAGCGCCACAGGGATTGGAGGCTACACCTTC,CASSATGIGGYTF
.,.,TRBV3-1/TRBV3-2,TRBJ2-5,TGTGCCAGCAGCCAAGCGCAGGGCCAAGAGACCCAGTACTTC,CASSQAQGQETQYF
TRBD2,.,TRBV2,TRBJ2-5,TGTGCCAGCAGCAAAAACGGACTAGCGGGGGGGCGCCAAGAGACCCAGTACTTC,CASSKNGLAGGRQETQYF
.,few,TRBV28,TRBJ2-7,TGTGCTACACGGATAGACAGCTCCTACGAGCAGTACTTC,CATRIDSSYEQYF
TRBD2,.,TRBV27,TRBJ2-2,TGTGCCAGCAGTTCGTTTTCCCTCGGTCTCTGGGGTCTAGCGGGGAACACCGGGGAGCTGTTTTTT,CASSSFSLGLWGLAGNTGELFF
TRBD1,.,TRBV2,TRBJ2-2,TGTGCCAGCAATATTCAGGGGGCCGTTTCCGGGGAGCTGTTTTTT,CASNIQGAVSGELFF
TRBD1,.,TRBV19,TRBJ2-7,TGTGCCAGTAGTAGGGACAGGGGTGCCTACGAGCAGTACTTC,CASSRDRGAYEQYF
TRBD1,.,TRBV18,TRBJ2-7,TGTGCCAGCTCACCCGGGACAGGGGGTGCCGAGCAGTACTTC,CASSPGTGGAEQYF
.,.,TRBV6-5,TRBJ1-5,TGTGCCAGCAGTTACTCGGGAGGGGTGAATCAGCCCCAGCATTTT,CASSYSGGVNQPQHF
.,.,TRBV28,TRBJ1-1,TGTGCCAGCAGCATTAAGGGGGAATGGACTGAAGCTTTCTTT,CASSIKGEWTEAFF
.,few,TRBV12-3/TRBV12-4,TRBJ2-5,TGTGCCAGCAGCCTCGACAGGAGGGAGACCCAGTACTTC,CASSLDRRETQYF
TRBD1,.,TRBV18,TRBJ2-7,TGTGCCAGCTCCCGGTCCGGGACAGCGGCCTACGAGCAGTACTTC,CASSRSGTAAYEQYF
.,.,TRBV3-1/TRBV3-2,TRBJ1-2,TGTGCCAGCAGCCAAGCCCGGCGGAACTATGGCTACACCTTC,CASSQARRNYGYTF
.,.,TRBV11-2,TRBJ1-2,TGTGCCAGCAGTCTCTCTACAGGGAACTATGGCTACACCTTC,CASSLSTGNYGYTF
.,.,TRBV7-3,TRBJ2-1,TGTGCCAGCAGCTTGAGAAGGGAGGATGAGCAGTTCTTC,CASSLRREDEQFF
TRBD2,.,TRBV6-5,TRBJ2-1,TGTGCCAGCTCGGGGACTAGCGGGTCCCTGGAGCAGTTCTTC,CASSGTSGSLEQFF
.,.,TRBV2,TRBJ1-1,TGTGCCAGCTGTGACGGGAACACTGAAGCTTTCTTT,CASCDGNTEAFF
TRBD2,.,TRBV7-3,TRBJ2-3,TGTGCCAGCAGCCCACTGGGACTAGCGTCAGATACGCAGTATTTT,CASSPLGLASDTQYF
TRBD1,.,TRBV6-6,TRBJ1-2,TGTGCCAGCACCGGGACAGGGACGTACAGGAACTATGGCTACACCTTC,CASTGTGTYRNYGYTF
.,.,TRBV12-3/TRBV12-4,TRBJ2-1,TGTGCCAGCAAAGCGAGCTCCTACAATGAGCAGTTCTTC,CASKASSYNEQFF
TRBD2,.,TRBV5-1,TRBJ2-7,TGCGCCAGCGGCCGACTAGCGGGGGGGATCTACGAGCAGTACTTC,CASGRLAGGIYEQYF